The 12 T cell receptor beta chains given below trace back to one sample, sequenced in a study of blood T cell repertoires in COVID-19. Clones were read by immunoSEQ multiplex PCR, and TCRdb kept only the in-frame ones, dropping some. The sample has fewer than 200,000 clones; 65% to 90% are singletons. The sequencing input was peripheral blood. These receptors were collected from a man between 45 and 60 years old with active or convalescent COVID-19.

This clone was observed a single time. This chain connects TRBV6-5 to TRBJ1-2; D not resolved. Trimming left V 4 bases short and J 6 bases short, with 9 bases between. Per the germline V gene, CDR1 is MNHEY and CDR2 is SVGAGI. CDR3 length: 12 residues. The CDR3 here is CASSSFLDGYTF. The CDR3 DNA reads as TGTGCCAGCAGTTCCTTCCTTGATGGCTACACCTTC.

The V gene is TRBV11-2, the J gene TRBJ1-1; D might be TRBD1 (6 bases). This CDR3 region has 15 residues. CDR1 SGHAT and CDR2 FQNNGV come from the germline V gene. V was trimmed by 7 bases and J by 3 bases, leaving 18 bases between them. The CDR3 bases are TGTGCCAGCACCTACGGGTGGGGGGGGCACACTGAAGCTTTCTTT. It codes for CASTYGWGGHTEAFF. The full variable domain, in which reference TRBV11-2 and TRBJ1-1 provide the parts outside the CDR3, is EAGVAQSPRYKIIEKRQSVAFWCNPISGHATLYWYQQILGQGPKLLIQFQNNGVVDDSQLPKDRFSAERLKGVDSTLKIQPAKLEDSAVYLCASTYGWGGHTEAFFGQGTRLTVV.

This clone showed up just once. The chain recombines TRBV2 with TRBJ1-5, with TRBD1 matching 7 bases. The V segment lost 7 bases and the J segment 6 bases; nucleotides outside the gene matches: 6. From germline, CDR1 is SNHLY and CDR2 FYNNEI. This CDR3 has 13 amino acids. This CDR3 reads CASNEGAVQPQHF. DNA of the CDR3: TGTGCCAGCAATGAGGGGGCTGTTCAGCCCCAGCATTTT.

J is TRBJ1-2 and V is TRBV4-1, with D possibly TRBD1 on 5 matching bases. Looked up from germline, CDR1 is MGHRA and CDR2 is YSYEKL. The CDR3 sequence is 13 residues long. Trimming left V 0 bases short and J 7 bases short, with 9 bases between. The CDR3 loop reads CASSQEGGFGYTF. In nucleotides, the CDR3 is TGCGCCAGCAGCCAAGAGGGGGGTTTTGGCTACACCTTC.

CDR3 sequence (DNA): TGTGCCAGCAGCTTGGGGGGAGGCTCCTACGAGCAGTACTTC. Its protein product is CASSLGGGSYEQYF. V gene TRBV5-6 combines with J gene TRBJ2-7, with D tentatively TRBD2 (6 bases). The V end was cut by 0 bases, the J end by 0 bases, with 7 bases between. The germline gives CDR1 SGHDT, CDR2 YYEEEE. The CDR3 runs 14 residues.

The sample holds a few counts of this clone. The rearrangement joins TRBV2 to TRBJ1-2, with D unresolved. Per the germline V gene, CDR1 is SNHLY and CDR2 is FYNNEI. The CDR3 is 13 residues long. V lost 8 bases and J 8 bases, leaving 18 bases between the germline ends. Here the CDR3 DNA reads TGTGCCAGCCGGAAGGTCCCTACGGGAGGCTACACCTTC. This encodes CASRKVPTGGYTF.

The chain links TRBV11-3 to TRBJ2-5; D is unresolved. CDR1 and CDR2 (germline): SGHNT, YENEEA. The CDR3 has 12 residues. V lost 4 bases, J lost 5 bases, and 8 bases lay in between. CDR3 sequence reads: CASSSEQETQYF. The DNA for the CDR3 is TGTGCCAGCAGCTCAGAGCAGGAGACCCAGTACTTC. Supplemented by reference TRBV11-3 and TRBJ2-5, the full variable domain reads EAGVVQSPRYKIIEKKQPVAFWCNPISGHNTLYWYLQNLGQGPELLIRYENEEAVDDSQLPKDRFSAERLKGVDSTLKIQPAELGDSAVYLCASSSEQETQYFGPGTRLLVL.

This chain uses TRBV19 with TRBJ1-5, with D hard to call. V was clipped by 6 bases and J by 0 bases, with 12 bases between them. The CDR3 covers 15 residues. Germline loops: CDR1 LNHDA, CDR2 SQIVND (reference sequence). The CDR3 DNA reads TGTGCCAGTAGGATAACCGGGGATAGCAATCAGCCCCAGCATTTT. Translation: CASRITGDSNQPQHF.

This clone has just a few counts. This rearrangement joins TRBV28 to TRBJ1-2; TRBD1 matches 7 bases. CDR1 and CDR2 from the germline V gene are MDHEN and SYDVKM. Germline trimming cut 6 bases from V and 6 bases from J; bases unmatched to any gene: 7. The CDR3 covers 13 residues. CDR3 sequence reads: CASRADRVDGYTF. CDR3 nucleotides: TGTGCCAGCAGGGCTGACAGGGTTGATGGCTACACCTTC.

The chain has TRBV19 and TRBJ1-1; no definite D call. Between the trimmed V and J ends, which lost 7 bases and 0 bases, there was a span of 15 bases. The CDR3 is made up of 15 amino acids. CDR1 LNHDA and CDR2 SQIVND come from the germline V gene (reference sequence). CDR3 sequence (DNA): TGTGCCAGTAATGCTAAAGAAAGAATGAACACTGAAGCTTTCTTT. Its translation is CASNAKERMNTEAFF.

This chain links TRBV27 with TRBJ2-3; D is unresolved. The CDR3 is made up of 16 amino acids. With 5 bases removed from V and 4 bases from J, the gap between germline ends came to 19 bases. From germline, CDR1 is MNHEY and CDR2 SMNVEV (reference sequence). In nucleotides, the CDR3 is TGTGCCAGCAGTCCCTTAGGCGGCACTTTGTCAGATACGCAGTATTTT. Residues: CASSPLGGTLSDTQYF.

The chain has TRBV7-2 and TRBJ2-1, with 7 bases identical to TRBD2. Germline CDR1 is SGHTA and CDR2 is FQGNSA. The CDR3 is made up of 13 amino acids. V trimming: 4 bases; J trimming: 8 bases; junction bases outside the gene matches: 5. The CDR3 reads CASSSSSGYEQFF. CDR3 sequence (DNA): TGTGCCAGCAGCTCATCTAGCGGCTATGAGCAGTTCTTC.